The 26 T cell receptor beta chains below come from one sample, sequenced in a study of response to subunit inactivated influenza vaccine. A single record per CDR3 protein comes from TCRdb applying MiXCR to the RT-PCR reads. Found here are roughly 760,000 distinct CDR3 sequences, around 21% of them singletons; the top ten hold about 9.4%. Sequencing used PBMCs from blood, obtained around 5 days after vaccination. Receptor source: a man aged 50-60 years who received an inactivated influenza vaccine.

In this sample, this clonotype turned up a few times. The chain has TRBV29-1 and TRBJ2-7, with 9 positions matching TRBD1. This CDR3 contains 13 residues. Germline loops: CDR1 SQVTM, CDR2 ANQGSEA. The trim removed 3 bases at V and 9 bases at J, leaving 9 bases unmatched. CDR3 sequence reads: CSVDSGQGGSQYF. The CDR3 coding sequence is TGCAGCGTTGACTCGGGACAGGGTGGGTCGCAGTACTTC.

There are many counts of this clonotype. This chain connects TRBV20-1 to TRBJ1-1; D is unclear. V was trimmed by 1 base and J by 1 base, leaving 1 base between them. This CDR3 comprises 11 residues. Germline CDR1 is DFQATT and CDR2 is SNEGSKA (reference sequence). CDR3 residues: CSARANTEAFF. The CDR3 DNA reads as TGCAGTGCTAGAGCGAACACTGAAGCTTTCTTT.

This clonotype was counted only a few times. The chain uses TRBV6-1 and TRBJ2-7, with D tentatively TRBD2 (6 bases). V dropped 6 bases and J dropped 3 bases, with 12 bases sitting between them. Germline values: CDR1 MNHNS, CDR2 SASEGT. The length of the CDR3 is 13 residues. Here the CDR3 DNA reads TGTGCCAGCAGCCCCGCGGGGATCTACGAGCAGTACTTC. Translation: CASSPAGIYEQYF.

This clonotype showed up just once. The CDR3 DNA follows: TGTGCCAGCAGCAAGGACAGGAGCTCCTACGAGCAGTACTTC. As protein: CASSKDRSSYEQYF. V is TRBV11-1 and J is TRBJ2-7; 7 bases fit TRBD1. Germline V gene lookup returns CDR1 SGHAT and CDR2 FQDESV (reference sequence). With 5 bases clipped from V and 0 bases from J, the junction kept 4 bases outside the gene matches. This CDR3 has 14 residues.

The V and J genes are TRBV7-2 and TRBJ2-7, with D perhaps being TRBD1 or TRBD2 (5 bases each). The germline gives CDR1 SGHTA, CDR2 FQGNSA. There are 15 residues in the CDR3. V was cut by 3 bases and J by 0 bases, with 12 bases left in between. This CDR3 is CASSFEGRSSYEQYF. In DNA, the CDR3 is TGTGCCAGCAGCTTCGAGGGACGTAGCTCCTACGAGCAGTACTTC.

This clonotype showed up just a few times. The rearrangement links TRBV29-1 to TRBJ2-2, with TRBD2 matching over 7 bases. Germline values: CDR1 SQVTM, CDR2 ANQGSEA. The CDR3 totals 15 residues. J lost 6 bases, V lost 7 bases, and 14 bases had no gene match. The CDR3 DNA reads as TGCAGCGCCCAGTTCCAGGGAGGGACGGCCGGGGAGCTGTTTTTT. Its translation is CSAQFQGGTAGELFF.

This clonotype was seen a few times. V usage is TRBV12-3 or TRBV12-4 and J usage is TRBJ2-1, with D possibly matching TRBD2 (5 bases). V was clipped by 1 base and J by 7 bases, with 11 bases between them. CDR3 length equals 14 residues. The CDR3 here is CASSLVYRGNEQFF. The CDR3 region has the DNA TGTGCCAGCAGTTTAGTTTATCGAGGGAATGAGCAGTTCTTC.

The rearrangement uses TRBV6-1 and TRBJ2-1; D possibly corresponds to TRBD2 (6 bases). Germline assignment: CDR1 MNHNS and CDR2 SASEGT. The CDR3 length is 15 residues. V was pared by 6 bases and J by 7 bases, with 19 bases between. The CDR3 sequence is CASSDPGRGINEQFF. The CDR3 bases are TGTGCCAGCAGCGATCCAGGGCGGGGTATAAATGAGCAGTTCTTC.

This clonotype was found many times. This chain joins TRBV5-6 and TRBJ2-7; TRBD1 aligns across 8 bases. Germline loops: CDR1 SGHDT, CDR2 YYEEEE. J was trimmed by 0 bases and V by 3 bases; bases with no gene match: 17. This CDR3 is built from 19 residues. The CDR3 region is CASSSSPGGYLTSSYEQYF. The CDR3 bases are TGTGCCAGCAGCTCTTCGCCAGGGGGCTATCTGACGAGCTCCTACGAGCAGTACTTC.

This clonotype turned up a few times. The chain uses TRBV5-4 and TRBJ2-1, with 8 bases lining up with TRBD1. The CDR3 sequence is 14 residues long. The J segment lost 8 bases and the V segment lost 4 bases, leaving 8 bases of the junction unmatched. Germline-derived CDR1 and CDR2 are SGHNT and YYREEE (reference sequence). The CDR3 region is CASSPGDRLDEQFF. As DNA, the CDR3 is TGTGCCAGCAGCCCAGGGGACAGGTTGGATGAGCAGTTCTTC.

V gene TRBV20-1 combines with J gene TRBJ2-1; D tentatively reads TRBD1 or TRBD2 (7 bases each). V lost 4 bases and J 4 bases, leaving 11 bases between the germline ends. Germline V gene sequence: CDR1 DFQATT, CDR2 SNEGSKA (reference sequence). The CDR3 runs to 13 residues. The CDR3 DNA follows: TGCAGTGCTATTCAGGGGGGGTACAATGAGCAGTTCTTC. This encodes CSAIQGGYNEQFF.

In this sample, this clonotype turned up a few times. V is TRBV20-1 and J is TRBJ2-1; 12 bases line up with TRBD2. In germline, CDR1 is DFQATT, CDR2 SNEGSKA (reference sequence). The CDR3 runs to 14 residues. J gave up 8 bases and V 3 bases, and 5 bases lay outside the gene matches. The CDR3 DNA reads as TGCAGTGCTAGCCCTCTAGCGGGAGGGTATGAGCAGTTCTTC. Amino acid sequence: CSASPLAGGYEQFF.

This clonotype was seen at least ten times. The V gene is TRBV12-3 or TRBV12-4, the J gene TRBJ2-7; 7 bases are a match to TRBD1. The CDR3 runs to 14 residues. V shed 6 bases and J 3 bases; nucleotides not matched to a gene: 8. In nucleotides, the CDR3 is TGTGCCAGCAGGTCGACAGGGAGTCGCTACGAGCAGTACTTC. It codes for CASRSTGSRYEQYF.

This clonotype has at least ten counts. The V call is TRBV12-3 or TRBV12-4, the J call TRBJ2-1, with a weak D call TRBD2 (6 bases). The length of the CDR3 is 13 residues. Trimming removed 3 bases from V and 9 bases from J, with 12 bases in between. Here the CDR3 reads CASSLWREGEQFF. The DNA of the CDR3 is TGTGCCAGCAGTTTGTGGCGGGAAGGTGAGCAGTTCTTC.

The J gene is TRBJ2-5, the V gene TRBV11-2; D is unclear. Between the trimmed V and J ends, which lost 0 bases and 2 bases, there was a span of 7 bases. This CDR3 contains 14 residues. The germline CDR1 and CDR2 sequences are SGHAT and FQNNGV. The CDR3 spells CASSLDWQQETQYF. CDR3 DNA sequence: TGTGCCAGCAGCTTAGATTGGCAGCAAGAGACCCAGTACTTC.

In this sample, this clonotype turned up once. The chain combines TRBV2 with TRBJ2-3; D remains ambiguous. CDR1 and CDR2 from the germline V gene are SNHLY and FYNNEI. CDR3 length equals 13 residues. V lost 10 bases and J lost 1, with 12 bases in between. The CDR3 region has the DNA TGTGCCATCACGACCCGGGGCACAGATACGCAGTATTTT. Its translation: CAITTRGTDTQYF. The whole variable domain, filled in from reference TRBV2 and TRBJ2-3, reads EPEVTQTPSHQVTQMGQEVILRCVPISNHLYFYWYRQILGQKVEFLVSFYNNEISEKSEIFDDQFSVERPDGSNFTLKIRSTKLEDSAMYFCAITTRGTDTQYFGPGTRLTVL.

The chain is built from TRBV5-1 and TRBJ2-7; 9 nucleotides agree with TRBD1. Trimming removed 4 bases from V and 2 bases from J; junction bases left unmatched: 7. The CDR3 is made up of 15 amino acids. Looked up from germline, CDR1 is SGHRS and CDR2 is YFSETQ. The CDR3 sequence: CASSDGQGLTYEQYF. The CDR3 DNA is TGCGCCAGCAGCGACGGACAGGGGCTGACCTACGAGCAGTACTTC.

This clonotype was observed a few times. The chain recombines TRBV5-1 with TRBJ2-1, with D perhaps assigned TRBD1 or TRBD2 (5 bases each). The CDR3 extends over 15 amino acids. V shed 6 bases and J shed 9 bases, with 22 bases lying between them. Germline assignment: CDR1 SGHRS and CDR2 YFSETQ. In nucleotides, the CDR3 is TGCGCCAGCACCCCACAAGGGGAGAGGAGGCCTGAGCAGTTCTTC. Translated: CASTPQGERRPEQFF.

This clonotype was observed a handful of times. The V and J genes are TRBV7-3 and TRBJ2-1, with TRBD1 identical over 8 bases. CDR3 length: 13 amino acids. Germline CDR1 is SGHTA and CDR2 is FQGTGA. V gave up 5 bases and J gave up 6 bases; unmatched junction bases: 3. The DNA of the CDR3 is TGTGCCAGCAGCGCGACAGGGGTCAATGAGCAGTTCTTC. It translates to CASSATGVNEQFF.

The gene calls are TRBV15 and TRBJ2-1; 9 bases agree with TRBD1. V lost 7 bases to trimming and J lost 4 bases; unmatched junction nucleotides: 5. Germline V gene data show CDR1 as LNHNV and CDR2 as YYDKDF (reference sequence). There are 14 residues in the CDR3. CDR3 sequence: CATTRQGVYNEQFF. DNA of the CDR3: TGTGCCACCACCCGACAGGGGGTATACAATGAGCAGTTCTTC.

The rearrangement uses TRBV7-2 and TRBJ1-2; 7 nucleotides line up with TRBD1. This CDR3 has 17 amino acids. Trimming at V came to 0 bases and at J to 3 bases, leaving 10 bases not matched to a gene. Germline V gives CDR1 SGHTA, CDR2 FQGNSA. CDR3 in amino acids: CASSLAIKQGFDYGYTF. The CDR3 region has the DNA TGTGCCAGCAGCTTAGCGATAAAACAGGGGTTCGACTATGGCTACACCTTC.

This clonotype was picked up many times. The chain recombines TRBV12-3 or TRBV12-4 with TRBJ2-1; D possibly uses TRBD1 or TRBD2 (6 bases each). V dropped 0 bases and J dropped 3 bases, with 9 bases sitting between them. This CDR3 region has 15 residues. The CDR3 region has the DNA TGTGCCAGCAGTTTAGCGGGGGGCTACTACAATGAGCAGTTCTTC. This translates into CASSLAGGYYNEQFF.

The chain links TRBV4-2 to TRBJ2-7; D is ambiguous. The CDR3 totals 13 residues. CDR1 and CDR2 (germline): LGHNA, YNFKEQ. V dropped 2 bases and J dropped 3 bases, with 8 bases sitting between them. The CDR3 DNA follows: TGTGCCAGCAGCCAAACCATATTCTACGAGCAGTACTTC. As protein: CASSQTIFYEQYF.

The table lists this clonotype with a few counts. This chain connects TRBV5-1 to TRBJ2-2; 8 bases fit TRBD1. The V gene end was trimmed by 5 bases and the J gene end by 6 bases; junction bases not matched to a gene: 15. Germline V gene lookup returns CDR1 SGHRS and CDR2 YFSETQ. This CDR3 has 17 residues. CDR3 loop: CASSPPAAGGRAGELFF. CDR3 sequence (DNA): TGCGCCAGCAGTCCCCCGGCGGCAGGGGGCCGGGCCGGGGAGCTGTTTTTT.

CDR3: CASSVRTGPTGELFF. The CDR3 DNA reads TGTGCCAGCAGCGTGAGAACAGGGCCCACCGGGGAGCTGTTTTTT. V gene TRBV6-1 combines with J gene TRBJ2-2; possible D gene TRBD1, 6 bases. V shed 6 bases and J shed 4 bases, with 15 bases lying between them. CDR3 length: 15 amino acids. The germline V gene has CDR1 MNHNS and CDR2 SASEGT.

This CDR3 is CASSPPQGNGYTF. The DNA for the CDR3 is TGTGCCAGCAGCCCCCCGCAGGGTAATGGCTACACCTTC. The V and J genes are TRBV3-1 and TRBJ1-2; D perhaps matches TRBD1 (5 bases). The CDR3 has 13 amino acids. V was trimmed by 4 bases and J by 6 bases, leaving 12 bases between them. Germline loops: CDR1 LGHDT, CDR2 YNNKEL (reference sequence).